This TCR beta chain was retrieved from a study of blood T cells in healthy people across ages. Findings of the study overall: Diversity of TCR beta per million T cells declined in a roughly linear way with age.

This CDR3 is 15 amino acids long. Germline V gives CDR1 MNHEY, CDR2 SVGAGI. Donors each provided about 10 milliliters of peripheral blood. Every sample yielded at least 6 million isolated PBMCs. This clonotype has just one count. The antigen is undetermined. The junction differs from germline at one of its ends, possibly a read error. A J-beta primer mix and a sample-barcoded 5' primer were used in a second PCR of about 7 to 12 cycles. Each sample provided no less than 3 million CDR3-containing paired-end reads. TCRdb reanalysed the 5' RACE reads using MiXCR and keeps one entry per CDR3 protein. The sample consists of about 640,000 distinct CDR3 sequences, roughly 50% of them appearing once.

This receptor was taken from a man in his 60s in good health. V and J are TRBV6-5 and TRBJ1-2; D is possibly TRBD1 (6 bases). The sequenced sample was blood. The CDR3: CASSYGRTANHGYTF. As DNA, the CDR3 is TGTGCCAGCAGTTATGGTCGGACAGCTAACCATGGCTACACCTTC.